The next 10 T cell receptor beta chains were all read from a single sample in a study of blood T cell repertoires in COVID-19. The repertoire was sequenced with immunoSEQ multiplex PCR; TCRdb's copy has only in-frame clones and lacks some. The data contain roughly 250,000 clones, 88% of them singletons. The specimen was peripheral blood. The receptors come from a man in his sixties who had recovered from COVID-19.

The rearrangement joins TRBV6-6 to TRBJ2-1; 12 bases agree with TRBD1. J was trimmed by 4 bases and V by 5 bases; bases with no gene match: 9. This CDR3 is 17 amino acids long. Germline values: CDR1 MNHNY, CDR2 SVGAGI (reference sequence). The CDR3 sequence: CASSPLGQGAPYNEQFF. Written as DNA, the CDR3 is TGTGCCAGCAGTCCCTTGGGACAGGGGGCGCCTTACAATGAGCAGTTCTTC.

The CDR3 DNA follows: TGTGCCAGCAGCTTAGGACGGGTCGGCTACACCTTC. Encoded protein: CASSLGRVGYTF. The chain uses TRBV7-9 and TRBJ1-2; D gene ambiguous. Trimming left V 1 base short and J 8 bases short, with 8 bases between. CDR1 and CDR2 (germline): SEHNR, FQNEAQ (reference sequence). This CDR3 spans 12 amino acids.

This chain links TRBV19 with TRBJ2-1; D might be TRBD1 (5 bases). This CDR3 has 13 amino acids. Germline-derived CDR1 and CDR2 are LNHDA and SQIVND (reference sequence). V was pared by 0 bases and J by 8 bases, with 8 bases between. As DNA, the CDR3 is TGTGCCAGTAGTATAGATTCAGGGTATGAGCAGTTCTTC. Its protein product is CASSIDSGYEQFF. Based on the CDR3 plus reference TRBV19 and TRBJ2-1, the full variable domain is DGGITQSPKYLFRKEGQNVTLSCEQNLNHDAMYWYRQDPGQGLRLIYYSQIVNDFQKGDIAEGYSVSREKKESFPLTVTSAQKNPTAFYLCASSIDSGYEQFFGPGTRLTVL.

Points on this clone: Other DNA variants within this sample encode the same CDR3. The chain carries TRBV5-1 and TRBJ2-1; D gene ambiguous. The germline V and J ends were trimmed by 0 bases and 0 bases, with 7 bases remaining between them. Germline CDR1 and CDR2: SGHRS and YFSETQ. The CDR3 totals 15 residues. CDR3 nucleotides: TGCGCCAGCAGCTTGGTTGGCGGCTCCTACAATGAGCAGTTCTTC. Protein sequence: CASSLVGGSYNEQFF.

This chain joins TRBV19 and TRBJ2-1, with D possibly TRBD1 on 5 matching bases. V lost 2 bases and J 6 bases, leaving 26 bases between the germline ends. This CDR3 is built from 19 residues. CDR1 LNHDA and CDR2 SQIVND come from the germline V gene (reference sequence). CDR3 region: CASSISIAGVRAGGNEQFF. The CDR3 DNA is TGTGCCAGTAGTATATCGATCGCAGGCGTCAGGGCCGGCGGCAATGAGCAGTTCTTC. The whole variable domain, filled in from reference TRBV19 and TRBJ2-1, reads DGGITQSPKYLFRKEGQNVTLSCEQNLNHDAMYWYRQDPGQGLRLIYYSQIVNDFQKGDIAEGYSVSREKKESFPLTVTSAQKNPTAFYLCASSISIAGVRAGGNEQFFGPGTRLTVL.

The chain recombines TRBV5-1 with TRBJ2-2; the D gene is possibly TRBD2 (7 bases). The germline V gene has CDR1 SGHRS and CDR2 YFSETQ. This CDR3 has 16 amino acids. Trimming took 0 bases from V and 0 from J, leaving 9 bases between them. The CDR3 is CASSLDGGPNTGELFF. Written as DNA, the CDR3 is TGCGCCAGCAGCTTGGACGGGGGGCCGAACACCGGGGAGCTGTTTTTT. Looking up the rest from reference TRBV5-1 and TRBJ2-2 gives the full variable domain: KAGVTQTPRYLIKTRGQQVTLSCSPISGHRSVSWYQQTPGQGLQFLFEYFSETQRNKGNFPGRFSGRQFSNSRSEMNVSTLELGDSALYLCASSLDGGPNTGELFFGEGSRLTVL.

V is TRBV19 and J is TRBJ1-4, with 8 bases identical to TRBD1. The CDR3 consists of 15 residues. Germline CDR1 is LNHDA and CDR2 is SQIVND (reference sequence). J was trimmed by 8 bases and V by 6 bases; bases with no gene match: 11. CDR3 amino acids: CASRIRDRRTEKLFF. The CDR3 DNA sequence: TGTGCCAGTAGAATACGGGACAGGAGGACAGAAAAACTGTTTTTT.

The CDR3 DNA reads as TGTGCTAGTGGTTTGGGTGGACAGGGGGCCCCCTACGAGCAGTACTTC. Translating gives CASGLGGQGAPYEQYF. The V and J genes are TRBV12-5 and TRBJ2-7, with 11 bases matching TRBD1. The CDR3 contains 16 residues. Germline V lookup: CDR1 LGHNT, CDR2 FRNRAP. V trimming: 1 base; J trimming: 2 bases; junction bases outside the gene matches: 4.

The chain links TRBV6-6 to TRBJ2-7; D gene ambiguous. The CDR3 contains 13 residues. Germline assignment: CDR1 MNHNY and CDR2 SVGAGI (reference sequence). V lost 0 bases and J lost 4, with 7 bases in between. The CDR3 spells CASSYSGPYEQYF. The CDR3 nucleotides read TGTGCCAGCAGTTACTCTGGCCCTTACGAGCAGTACTTC.

The chain couples TRBV7-2 to TRBJ1-2, with D maybe TRBD1 (5 bases). The CDR3 is made up of 14 amino acids. Trimming cost V 7 bases and J 3 bases, with 15 bases left between them. The germline gives CDR1 SGHTA, CDR2 FQGNSA. The CDR3 DNA reads TGTGCCAGCACCGTACCTGGGGCAGACTATGGCTACACCTTC. Its protein product is CASTVPGADYGYTF.